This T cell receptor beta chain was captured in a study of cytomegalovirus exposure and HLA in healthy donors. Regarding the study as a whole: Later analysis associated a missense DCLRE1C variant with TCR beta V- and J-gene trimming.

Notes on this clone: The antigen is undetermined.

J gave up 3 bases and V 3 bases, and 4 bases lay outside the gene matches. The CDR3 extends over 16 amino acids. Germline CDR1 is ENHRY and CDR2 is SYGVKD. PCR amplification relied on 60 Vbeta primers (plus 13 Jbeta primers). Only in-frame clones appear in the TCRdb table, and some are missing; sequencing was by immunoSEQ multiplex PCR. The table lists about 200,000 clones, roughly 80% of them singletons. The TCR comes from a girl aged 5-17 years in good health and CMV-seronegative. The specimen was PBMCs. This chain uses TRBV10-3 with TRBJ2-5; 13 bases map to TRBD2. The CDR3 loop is CAISELAGGTKETQYF. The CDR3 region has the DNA TGTGCCATCAGTGAACTAGCGGGGGGGACAAAAGAGACCCAGTACTTC.